This passage covers 28 T cell receptor beta chains from one sample sequenced in a study of blood T cell repertoires in COVID-19. This table comes from immunoSEQ multiplex PCR, and its TCRdb copy is limited to in-frame clones, with some not included. The profile covers 150,000 to 200,000 clones, with 88% appearing a single time and 4% to 5% taken by the ten largest. Sequencing input: peripheral blood. The receptor set was obtained from a woman aged 25 to 39 with acute or convalescent COVID-19.

The genes are TRBV30 and TRBJ2-1; 8 nucleotides align to TRBD2. The CDR3 runs to 13 residues. Germline V gene lookup returns CDR1 GTSNPN and CDR2 SVGIG (reference sequence). DNA of the CDR3: TGTGCTGGGGATAGCGGGGTCTACAATGAGCAGTTCTTC. Translating it yields CAGDSGVYNEQFF.

The chain carries TRBV28 and TRBJ1-4, with D perhaps matching TRBD1 (6 bases). This CDR3 is 14 amino acids long. The ends were cut back, 6 bases at V and 8 bases at J, with 16 bases in the middle. Germline CDR1 and CDR2: MDHEN and SYDVKM. The CDR3 sequence is CASRSRQVPEKLFF. Written as DNA, the CDR3 is TGTGCCAGCAGATCCAGACAGGTCCCCGAAAAACTGTTTTTT. Full variable domain (missing parts from reference TRBV28 and TRBJ1-4): DVKVTQSSRYLVKRTGEKVFLECVQDMDHENMFWYRQDPGLGLRLIYFSYDVKMKEKGDIPEGYSVSREKKERFSLILESASTNQTSMYLCASRSRQVPEKLFFGSGTQLSVL.

The V and J genes are TRBV7-9 and TRBJ1-4; D is unresolved. In germline, CDR1 is SEHNR, CDR2 FQNEAQ (reference sequence). The CDR3 sequence is 13 residues long. Trimming took off 4 bases at V and 11 bases at J, with 14 bases between the two ends. CDR3 protein: CASSSTDGGKLFF. The CDR3 bases are TGTGCCAGCAGCTCGACTGACGGCGGGAAACTGTTTTTT.

The J gene is TRBJ1-1, the V gene TRBV7-9; tentatively, D is TRBD1 (5 bases). Germline V CDR1 and CDR2: SEHNR, FQNEAQ (reference sequence). The CDR3 loop spans 13 amino acids. V shed 1 base and J shed 5 bases, with 8 bases lying between them. The CDR3 coding sequence is TGTGCCAGCAGCTTAGAAGGGGAAACTGAAGCTTTCTTT. Its translation: CASSLEGETEAFF.

The rearrangement joins TRBV15 to TRBJ2-7; a weak D match, TRBD2 (6 bases). The CDR3 sequence is 16 residues long. Germline values: CDR1 LNHNV, CDR2 YYDKDF (reference sequence). Trimming removed 1 base at V and 3 bases at J, with 16 bases between. CDR3 in DNA: TGTGCCACCAGCAGAGTAGGGGTGGAGGGCATCTACGAGCAGTACTTC. This gives the protein CATSRVGVEGIYEQYF. Full variable domain (outside the CDR3, taken from reference TRBV15 and TRBJ2-7): DAMVIQNPRYQVTQFGKPVTLSCSQTLNHNVMYWYQQKSSQAPKLLFHYYDKDFNNEADTPDNFQSRRPNTSFCFLDIRSPGLGDTAMYLCATSRVGVEGIYEQYFGPGTRLTVT.

V and J are TRBV11-3 and TRBJ2-7, with 8 bases aligning to TRBD2. V was clipped by 5 bases and J by 5 bases; unmatched bases: 5. The CDR3 totals 13 residues. The germline gives CDR1 SGHNT, CDR2 YENEEA. Written as DNA, the CDR3 is TGTGCCAGCAGCATCGGGAGGGCCCACGAGCAGTACTTC. Its protein is CASSIGRAHEQYF.

This chain joins TRBV28 and TRBJ2-2; D may be TRBD1 (5 bases). The CDR3 sequence is 15 residues long. CDR1 and CDR2 from the germline V gene are MDHEN and SYDVKM. V lost 6 bases and J 1 base, leaving 12 bases between the germline ends. CDR3 residues: CASRTQDGNTGELFF. In DNA, the CDR3 is TGTGCCAGCAGGACACAGGACGGGAACACCGGGGAGCTGTTTTTT.

This clone was seen more than once but under ten times. The V call is TRBV20-1, the J call TRBJ2-5; no definite D call. V lost 3 bases to trimming and J lost 4 bases, with 21 bases between them. Germline values: CDR1 DFQATT, CDR2 SNEGSKA (reference sequence). This CDR3 has 16 residues. The CDR3 sequence: CSASSNPLEPGETQYF. The DNA of the CDR3 is TGCAGTGCTAGTTCGAACCCCCTCGAACCGGGAGAGACCCAGTACTTC.

Here the CDR3 reads CASSSGLAGYNEQFF. Written as DNA, the CDR3 is TGTGCCAGCAGCTCAGGACTAGCGGGGTACAATGAGCAGTTCTTC. This chain links TRBV7-2 with TRBJ2-1; TRBD2 matches 12 bases. Germline V gene sequence: CDR1 SGHTA, CDR2 FQGNSA. The CDR3 loop spans 15 amino acids. V trimming: 4 bases; J trimming: 4 bases; junction bases outside the gene matches: 2. The entire variable domain, with the rest obtained from reference TRBV7-2 and TRBJ2-1, is as follows: GAGVSQSPSNKVTEKGKDVELRCDPISGHTALYWYRQSLGQGLEFLIYFQGNSAPDKSGLPSDRFSAERTGGSVSTLTIQRTQQEDSAVYLCASSSGLAGYNEQFFGPGTRLTVL.

The chain has TRBV4-1 and TRBJ1-6; D is possibly TRBD1 (5 bases). Germline CDR1 and CDR2: MGHRA and YSYEKL. The CDR3 consists of 16 residues. Deletions cut 0 bases from V and 9 bases from J, with 15 bases between. The CDR3, as DNA: TGCGCCAGCAGCCAAGAGACCAGGGCGGGGGTTTCACCCCTCCACTTT. This encodes CASSQETRAGVSPLHF.

The V call is TRBV19, the J call TRBJ2-1; 9 positions match TRBD2. After removal of 4 bases from V and 2 bases from J, the junction contained 3 bases not matched to a gene. The CDR3 runs to 15 residues. The germline CDR1 and CDR2 sequences are LNHDA and SQIVND (reference sequence). The DNA of the CDR3 is TGTGCCAGTAGTAGTGCGGGAGGGCCCTACAATGAGCAGTTCTTC. It is translated as CASSSAGGPYNEQFF.

The V gene is TRBV18, the J gene TRBJ1-2; D is perhaps TRBD1 (5 bases). Between the trimmed V and J ends, which lost 2 bases and 4 bases, there was a span of 17 bases. The CDR3 totals 16 residues. Germline V gene sequence: CDR1 KGHSH, CDR2 LQKENI. The CDR3 protein is CASSPTDKPSTYGYTF. CDR3 DNA: TGTGCCAGCTCACCAACGGACAAGCCTTCAACCTATGGCTACACCTTC. The entire variable domain, with the rest obtained from reference TRBV18 and TRBJ1-2, is as follows: NAGVMQNPRHLVRRRGQEARLRCSPMKGHSHVYWYRQLPEEGLKFMVYLQKENIIDESGMPKERFSAEFPKEGPSILRIQQVVRGDSAAYFCASSPTDKPSTYGYTFGSGTRLTVV.

The V call is TRBV15, the J call TRBJ2-2; 8 bases match TRBD1. After removal of 2 bases from V and 7 bases from J, the junction contained 12 bases not matched to a gene. Germline lookup yields CDR1 LNHNV and CDR2 YYDKDF (reference sequence). This CDR3 comprises 17 residues. CDR3 in DNA: TGTGCCACCAGCAGACTTCCGGGACAGGCGTCGGGCGGGGAGCTGTTTTTT. Residues: CATSRLPGQASGGELFF.

This chain uses TRBV30 with TRBJ1-2; D gene ambiguous. With 3 bases removed from V and 7 bases from J, the gap between germline ends came to 9 bases. The germline gives CDR1 GTSNPN, CDR2 SVGIG (reference sequence). The CDR3 is made up of 11 amino acids. This CDR3 is CAWSMTGGYTF. The CDR3 region has the DNA TGTGCCTGGAGCATGACTGGTGGCTACACCTTC.

This CDR3 reads CASSQVRADGEQFF. The CDR3 DNA reads as TGTGCCAGCAGCCAAGTGCGGGCGGATGGTGAGCAGTTCTTC. The chain is built from TRBV14 and TRBJ2-1; a possible D gene is TRBD2 (5 bases). V gave up 1 base and J gave up 9 bases, with 13 bases separating them. Looked up from germline, CDR1 is SGHDN and CDR2 is FVKESK. This CDR3 contains 14 residues.

This rearrangement joins TRBV10-3 to TRBJ1-1; D possibly corresponds to TRBD1 (5 bases). The CDR3 loop spans 14 amino acids. Germline values: CDR1 ENHRY, CDR2 SYGVKD. The V and J ends lost 0 bases and 6 bases respectively, with 11 bases between them. In DNA form, the CDR3 reads TGTGCCATCAGTGAGTCGTTGGGGGGGTCTGAAGCTTTCTTT. Amino acid sequence: CAISESLGGSEAFF.

This clone was recorded a few times. The chain couples TRBV15 to TRBJ1-6, with unresolved D. V dropped 0 bases and J dropped 10 bases, with 19 bases sitting between them. The CDR3 has 17 amino acids. Germline V lookup: CDR1 LNHNV, CDR2 YYDKDF (reference sequence). The CDR3 here is CATSRDRRVEGGSPLHF. DNA of the CDR3: TGTGCCACCAGCAGAGATCGTAGGGTGGAGGGAGGATCACCCCTCCACTTT.

This clone was seen only a few times. V and J are TRBV18 and TRBJ1-2; D remains ambiguous. This CDR3 comprises 15 residues. Germline V lookup: CDR1 KGHSH, CDR2 LQKENI. V was trimmed by 3 bases and J by 4 bases, leaving 15 bases between them. This chain's CDR3 is CASSPATNRGYGYTF. CDR3 nucleotides: TGTGCCAGCTCACCCGCGACAAACCGTGGCTATGGCTACACCTTC. The complete variable domain, with remaining parts taken from reference TRBV18 and TRBJ1-2, reads NAGVMQNPRHLVRRRGQEARLRCSPMKGHSHVYWYRQLPEEGLKFMVYLQKENIIDESGMPKERFSAEFPKEGPSILRIQQVVRGDSAAYFCASSPATNRGYGYTFGSGTRLTVV.

The CDR3 region is CASSKMARGECTGELFF. The DNA for the CDR3 is TGTGCCAGCAGCAAAATGGCCCGAGGTGAGTGCACCGGGGAGCTGTTTTTT. The chain carries TRBV21-1 and TRBJ2-2; the D call TRBD2 from the table was never checked on the DNA. TRBV21-1 is a recognized pseudogene. The CDR3 consists of 17 residues.

The CDR3 nucleotides read TGTGCCAGCAGTCAGGGGCAGGGATTTGGTGAGCAGTTCTTC. Protein: CASSQGQGFGEQFF. The chain carries TRBV2 and TRBJ2-1, with D maybe TRBD1 (6 bases). This CDR3 comprises 14 residues. The V end was cut by 5 bases, the J end by 9 bases, with 17 bases between. Germline CDR1 is SNHLY and CDR2 is FYNNEI.

J is TRBJ1-1 and V is TRBV3-1 (or the pseudogene TRBV3-2), with 7 nucleotides matching TRBD1. V lost 5 bases and J lost 3; bases outside the gene matches: 6. From germline, CDR1 is LGHDT and CDR2 YNNKEL (reference sequence). The CDR3 has 14 residues. The CDR3 reads CASSVDREYTEAFF. CDR3 nucleotides: TGTGCCAGCAGCGTTGACAGGGAGTACACTGAAGCTTTCTTT.

This clone was counted once. Sequence at one end of the junction differs from germline and may be a read error. This chain uses TRBV7-2 with TRBJ1-5, with 7 bases aligning to TRBD1. Germline V gene sequence: CDR1 SGHTA, CDR2 FQGNSA. This CDR3 has 14 residues. The CDR3 DNA sequence: TGTGCCAGCAGCCTCTCAGGGCAGGGGGACCGAGTAGATTTT. It is translated as CASSLSGQGDRVDF.

A single count supports this clone. The chain links TRBV5-6 to TRBJ2-3, with 9 bases lining up with TRBD1. V gave up 5 bases and J gave up 6 bases; unmatched junction bases: 7. Germline-derived CDR1 and CDR2 are SGHDT and YYEEEE. This CDR3 has 14 amino acids. The CDR3 is CASRPGTGSDTQYF. CDR3 sequence (DNA): TGTGCCAGCAGACCCGGGACAGGGTCCGATACGCAGTATTTT.

V gene TRBV7-9 combines with J gene TRBJ2-3; unclear D gene. Trimming took off 1 base at V and 6 bases at J, with 5 bases between the two ends. The germline V gene has CDR1 SEHNR and CDR2 FQNEAQ (reference sequence). This CDR3 has 12 amino acids. The CDR3: CASSLVRDTQYF. The CDR3 nucleotides are TGTGCCAGCAGCTTAGTGAGGGATACGCAGTATTTT.

The rearrangement uses TRBV6-7 and TRBJ2-1; D might be TRBD2 (5 bases). TRBV6-7 carries the ORF label, with uncertain function. CDR3 size: 15 residues. Deletions cut 2 bases from V and 10 bases from J, with 18 bases between. DNA of the CDR3: TGTGCCAGCAGTTACGAGCGGAGTCCCGCCATGGAGCAGTTCTTC. This translates into CASSYERSPAMEQFF.

CDR3 region: CASSIQGARSPLHF. For the CDR3, the DNA is TGTGCCAGCAGTATACAGGGGGCCAGGTCACCCCTCCACTTT. The chain combines TRBV3-1 (or the pseudogene TRBV3-2) with TRBJ1-6; 9 nucleotides agree with TRBD1. The CDR3 consists of 14 residues. Trimming took 6 bases from V and 10 from J; bases not matched to a gene: 7. Germline V gene sequence: CDR1 LGHDT, CDR2 YNNKEL (reference sequence).

The CDR3 reads CATSDTRGTNEKLFF. The CDR3 bases are TGTGCCACCAGTGATACCAGGGGAACTAATGAAAAACTGTTTTTT. The genes are TRBV24-1 and TRBJ1-4; the D gene is possibly TRBD1 (6 bases). Trimming cost V 3 bases and J 1 base, with 8 bases left between them. Germline loops: CDR1 KGHDR, CDR2 SFDVKD. CDR3 length: 15 amino acids.

Only a few counts were recorded for this clone. The chain recombines TRBV10-3 with TRBJ1-2; D is uncertain. V was shortened by 0 bases and J by 7 bases, with 15 bases between the two germline ends. The CDR3 has 15 residues. Germline V gene sequence: CDR1 ENHRY, CDR2 SYGVKD. The CDR3 region has the DNA TGTGCCATCAGTGAGTCGACTTCGTCCCAAGGTGGCTACACCTTC. Encoded protein: CAISESTSSQGGYTF.